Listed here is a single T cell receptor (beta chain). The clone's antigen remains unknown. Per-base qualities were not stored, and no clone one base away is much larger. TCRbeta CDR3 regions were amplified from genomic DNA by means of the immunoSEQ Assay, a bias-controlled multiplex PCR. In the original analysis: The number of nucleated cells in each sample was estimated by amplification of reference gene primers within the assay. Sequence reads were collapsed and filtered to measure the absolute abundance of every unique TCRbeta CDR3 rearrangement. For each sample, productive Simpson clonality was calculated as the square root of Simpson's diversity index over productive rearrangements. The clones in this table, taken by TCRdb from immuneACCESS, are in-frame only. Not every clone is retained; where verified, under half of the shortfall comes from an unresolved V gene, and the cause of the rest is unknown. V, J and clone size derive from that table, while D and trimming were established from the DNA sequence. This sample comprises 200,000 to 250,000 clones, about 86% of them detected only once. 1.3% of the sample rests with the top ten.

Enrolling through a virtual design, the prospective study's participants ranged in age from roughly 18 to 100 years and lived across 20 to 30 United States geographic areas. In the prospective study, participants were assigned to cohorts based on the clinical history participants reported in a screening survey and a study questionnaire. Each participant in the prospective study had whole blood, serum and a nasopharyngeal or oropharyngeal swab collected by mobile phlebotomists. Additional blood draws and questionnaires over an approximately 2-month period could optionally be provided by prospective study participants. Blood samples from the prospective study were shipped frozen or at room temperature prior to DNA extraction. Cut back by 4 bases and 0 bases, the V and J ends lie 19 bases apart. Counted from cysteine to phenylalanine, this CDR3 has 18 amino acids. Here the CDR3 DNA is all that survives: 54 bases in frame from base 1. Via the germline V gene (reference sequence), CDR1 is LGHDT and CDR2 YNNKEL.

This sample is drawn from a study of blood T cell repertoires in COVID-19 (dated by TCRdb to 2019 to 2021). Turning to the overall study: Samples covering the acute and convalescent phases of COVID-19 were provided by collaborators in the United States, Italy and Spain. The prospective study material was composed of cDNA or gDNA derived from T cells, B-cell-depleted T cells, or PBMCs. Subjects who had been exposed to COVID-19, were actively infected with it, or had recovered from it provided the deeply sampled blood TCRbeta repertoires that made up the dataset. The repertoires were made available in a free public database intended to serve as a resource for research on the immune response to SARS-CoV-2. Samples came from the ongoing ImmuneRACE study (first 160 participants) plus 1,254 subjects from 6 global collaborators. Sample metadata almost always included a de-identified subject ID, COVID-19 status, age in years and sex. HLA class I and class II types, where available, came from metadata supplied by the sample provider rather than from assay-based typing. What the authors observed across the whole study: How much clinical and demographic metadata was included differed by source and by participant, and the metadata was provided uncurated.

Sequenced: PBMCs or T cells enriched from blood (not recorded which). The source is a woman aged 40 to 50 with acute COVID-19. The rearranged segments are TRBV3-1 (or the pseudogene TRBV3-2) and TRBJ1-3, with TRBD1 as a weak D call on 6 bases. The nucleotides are TGTGCCAGCAGCCCCCTTCGGGGGGCCCAACTCTCTGGAAACACCATATATTTT. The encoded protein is CASSPLRGAQLSGNTIYF.